This T cell receptor (beta chain) was found in a study of molecular identifiers for immune sequencing clone quantification. Study-wide points: Jurkat TCR RNA from one cell was spiked into some 1 million naive cells, and it was reportedly detectable there.

This clonotype has ten or more counts. Antigen unknown. Library preparation followed earlier protocols using designated TCR primers. Each CDR3 protein is one row after TCRdb ran MiXCR on the PCR reads. The table includes 250,000 to 350,000 distinct CDR3 sequences, over 20% detected once. The CDR3 loop spans 12 amino acids. Germline V gene lookup returns CDR1 SGHAT and CDR2 FQNNGV. The ends were cut back, 10 bases at V and 6 bases at J, with 13 bases in the middle. Construction of naive CD8 libraries employed about 19,000 to 1,100,000 sorted cells together with 10%, 30% or 50% RNA. Sorting captured naive CD8 T cells as CD8+CD4-CCR7+CD45RA+.

This sequence originates from a human donor in good health. Some libraries in this study had Jurkat cell RNA spiked in. Sequenced: naive CD8+ T cells from blood, with Jurkat cell RNA spiked in. Subset in this sample: FACS-sorted CD8+CD4-CCR7+CD45RA+ naive T cells. The rearrangement links TRBV11-2 to TRBJ2-4; the D gene is possibly TRBD1 (5 bases). CDR3 DNA: TGTGCCACCCGTGACAGAATAAACATTCAGTACTTC. Translating it yields CATRDRINIQYF.